These 14 T cell receptor beta chains share one sample of origin, sequenced in a study of blood T cells in healthy people across ages. The authors ran a second PCR of about 6 to 12 cycles using a sample-barcoded 5' primer and a J-beta primer mix. TCRdb reprocessed the 5' RACE reads via MiXCR and lists one record per CDR3 protein. The data contain 1 million to 1.2 million distinct CDR3 sequences, about two fifths of them seen just once; the ten biggest clones take up roughly 13%. Specimen: blood. The receptor set was obtained from a man between 18 and 35 years old in good health.

Ten or more counts support this clonotype. V is TRBV10-3 and J is TRBJ1-2, with D possibly TRBD1 on 6 matching bases. Germline-derived CDR1 and CDR2 are ENHRY and SYGVKD. V was shortened by 4 bases and J by 1 base, with 13 bases between the two germline ends. There are 15 residues in the CDR3. The DNA for the CDR3 is TGTGCCATCAGTGGGTCCGGACAGCTTAACTATGGCTACACCTTC. Its protein product is CAISGSGQLNYGYTF.

This clonotype came up a few times. V and J are TRBV7-3 and TRBJ1-4; D unresolved. Deletions cut 3 bases from V and 3 bases from J, with 5 bases between. The germline gives CDR1 SGHTA, CDR2 FQGTGA. The CDR3 covers 13 residues. CDR3 loop: CASSLGSNEKLFF. The CDR3 DNA is TGTGCCAGCAGCTTGGGGTCTAATGAAAAACTGTTTTTT.

The chain carries TRBV4-3 and TRBJ2-3, with 9 bases identical to TRBD2. Per the germline V gene, CDR1 is LGHNA and CDR2 is YSLEER. The CDR3 has 17 residues. With 1 base clipped from V and 5 bases from J, the junction kept 10 bases outside the gene matches. CDR3 sequence reads: CASSQGVSGGTQDTQYF. CDR3 in DNA: TGCGCCAGCAGCCAAGGGGTTAGCGGGGGTACCCAAGATACGCAGTATTTT.

Comments on this clonotype: One junction end does not reproduce the germline sequence, and a read error may be involved. The chain has TRBV7-9 and TRBJ2-7, with D perhaps matching TRBD1 or TRBD2 (6 bases each). The germline CDR1 and CDR2 sequences are SEHNR and FQNEAQ (reference sequence). The CDR3 covers 16 residues. In nucleotides, the CDR3 is TGTTCCAGCAGCTTAGTCTTGGGGGGCCTACTCAATGAGCAGTACTTC. This sequence encodes CSSSLVLGGLLNEQYF.

This clonotype was seen more than once but under ten times. The chain employs TRBV28 and TRBJ2-5, with D unresolved. Germline V lookup: CDR1 MDHEN, CDR2 SYDVKM. CDR3 length: 16 amino acids. V lost 5 bases, J lost 1 base, and 17 bases lay in between. For the CDR3, the DNA is TGTGCCAGCAGTGGCTTAAAAGCGAGTACCCAAGAGACCCAGTACTTC. Translated, it gives CASSGLKASTQETQYF.

The chain carries TRBV20-1 and TRBJ2-7; 8 nucleotides agree with TRBD1. Germline assignment: CDR1 DFQATT and CDR2 SNEGSKA (reference sequence). V dropped 2 bases and J dropped 6; count of bases not matched to a gene: 3. The CDR3 contains 12 residues. The CDR3 DNA sequence: TGCAGTGCTAGATGGACAGGGTTCGAGCAGTACTTC. As protein: CSARWTGFEQYF.

This rearrangement joins TRBV3-1 to TRBJ1-4; D gene ambiguous. Trimming took off 4 bases at V and 0 bases at J, with 12 bases between the two ends. The CDR3 has 16 amino acids. Germline CDR1 is LGHDT and CDR2 is YNNKEL (reference sequence). The chain's CDR3 is CASSLFTGATNEKLFF. The CDR3 DNA reads as TGTGCCAGCAGCCTGTTCACGGGCGCAACTAATGAAAAACTGTTTTTT.

V usage is TRBV27 and J usage is TRBJ1-6; 9 positions agree with TRBD1. V lost 6 bases and J lost 2; bases outside the gene matches: 5. The CDR3 is 16 residues long. The germline V gene encodes CDR1 MNHEY and CDR2 SMNVEV (reference sequence). Here the CDR3 reads CASRWDRVAYNSPLHF. CDR3 DNA sequence: TGTGCCAGCAGATGGGACAGGGTCGCCTATAATTCACCCCTCCACTTT.

This clonotype was counted ten times or more. V usage is TRBV7-2 and J usage is TRBJ1-2; 8 bases fit TRBD1. Looked up from germline, CDR1 is SGHTA and CDR2 is FQGNSA. This CDR3 comprises 14 residues. The V and J ends lost 2 bases and 2 bases, in that order; junction bases with no gene match: 1. For the CDR3, the DNA is TGTGCCAGCAGCTTAAGGGACAGGAACTATGGCTACACCTTC. This translates into CASSLRDRNYGYTF.

The CDR3 loop is CASSPFRGQSYNEQFF. CDR3 DNA: TGTGCCAGCAGCCCATTCCGGGGACAGAGCTACAATGAGCAGTTCTTC. The chain recombines TRBV11-3 with TRBJ2-1, with 7 nucleotides matching TRBD1. Germline trimming cut 5 bases from V and 3 bases from J; bases unmatched to any gene: 10. CDR3 length: 16 residues. The germline gives CDR1 SGHNT, CDR2 YENEEA.

The V gene is TRBV20-1, the J gene TRBJ2-2; D perhaps matches TRBD2 (7 bases). This CDR3 has 15 residues. Germline values: CDR1 DFQATT, CDR2 SNEGSKA (reference sequence). V dropped 2 bases and J dropped 5 bases, with 15 bases sitting between them. Here the CDR3 reads CSARPRGAGTGELFF. DNA for the CDR3: TGCAGTGCTAGACCACGGGGGGCAGGGACCGGGGAGCTGTTTTTT.

The chain is built from TRBV18 and TRBJ2-3; D unclear. Trimming removed 2 bases from V and 2 bases from J, with 11 bases in between. This CDR3 has 15 residues. CDR1 KGHSH and CDR2 LQKENI come from the germline V gene. The CDR3 region has the DNA TGTGCCAGCTCACCAATGAGCCAGGCCACAGATACGCAGTATTTT. Translated: CASSPMSQATDTQYF.

This clonotype showed up just a few times. The chain uses TRBV5-1 and TRBJ1-4; D uncertain. V gave up 0 bases and J gave up 8 bases, with 14 bases separating them. Germline V gene sequence: CDR1 SGHRS, CDR2 YFSETQ. The CDR3 runs to 15 residues. The chain's CDR3 is CASSLARTPDEKLFF. The DNA of the CDR3 is TGCGCCAGCAGCTTGGCCCGGACGCCTGACGAAAAACTGTTTTTT.

This clonotype was recorded only once. The chain links TRBV9 to TRBJ2-3; the D call may be TRBD1 or TRBD2 (6 bases each). Germline values: CDR1 SGDLS, CDR2 YYNGEE. V lost 4 bases, J lost 3 bases, and 18 bases lay in between. This CDR3 contains 16 residues. CDR3 nucleotides: TGTGCCAGCAGCCCTAGTGTGGGGGGCCAAACAGATACGCAGTATTTT. It codes for CASSPSVGGQTDTQYF.